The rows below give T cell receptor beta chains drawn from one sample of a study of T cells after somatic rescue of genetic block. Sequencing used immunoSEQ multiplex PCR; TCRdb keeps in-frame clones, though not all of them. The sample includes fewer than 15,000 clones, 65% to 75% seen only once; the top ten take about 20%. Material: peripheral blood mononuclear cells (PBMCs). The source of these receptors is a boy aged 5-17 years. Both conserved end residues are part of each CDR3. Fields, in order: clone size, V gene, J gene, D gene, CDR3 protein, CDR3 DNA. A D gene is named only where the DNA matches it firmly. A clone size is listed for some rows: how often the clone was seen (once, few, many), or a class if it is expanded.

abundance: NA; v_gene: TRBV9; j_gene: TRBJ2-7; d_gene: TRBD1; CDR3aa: CASSVGVWTGAYEQYF; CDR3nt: TGTGCCAGCAGCGTAGGGGTATGGACAGGGGCCTACGAGCAGTACTTC
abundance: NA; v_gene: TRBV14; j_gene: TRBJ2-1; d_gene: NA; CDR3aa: CASSYRRGSYNEQFF; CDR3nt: TGTGCCAGCAGCTATCGGCGGGGATCCTACAATGAGCAGTTCTTC
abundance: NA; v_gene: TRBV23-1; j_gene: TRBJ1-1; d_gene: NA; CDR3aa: CASSQSAREGTEAFF; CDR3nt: TGCGCCAGCAGTCAATCAGCGAGGGAGGGCACTGAAGCTTTCTTT
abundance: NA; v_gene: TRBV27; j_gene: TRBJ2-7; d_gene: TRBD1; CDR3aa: CASRQTGTVISYEQYF; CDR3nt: TGTGCCAGCCGTCAAACCGGGACAGTGATATCCTACGAGCAGTACTTC
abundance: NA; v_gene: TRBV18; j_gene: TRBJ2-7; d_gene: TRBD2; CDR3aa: CASSPTAGGPNSYEQYF; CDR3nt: TGTGCCAGCTCACCGACAGCGGGAGGGCCAAACTCCTACGAGCAGTACTTC
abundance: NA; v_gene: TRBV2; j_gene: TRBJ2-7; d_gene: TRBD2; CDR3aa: CASSGLAGGPYEQYF; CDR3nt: TGTGCCAGCAGCGGTCTAGCGGGGGGCCCCTACGAGCAGTACTTC
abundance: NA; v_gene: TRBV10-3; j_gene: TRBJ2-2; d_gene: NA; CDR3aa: CAISESLQGSTALVGELFF; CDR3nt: TGTGCCATCAGTGAGTCCCTACAGGGTAGTACAGCCTTAGTCGGGGAGCTGTTTTTT
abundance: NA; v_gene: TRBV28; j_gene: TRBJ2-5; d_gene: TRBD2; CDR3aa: CASALGLAGPQETQYF; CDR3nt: TGTGCCAGCGCCCTGGGACTAGCGGGGCCCCAAGAGACCCAGTACTTC
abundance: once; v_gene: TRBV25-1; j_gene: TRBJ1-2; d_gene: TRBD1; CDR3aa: CASSEFHRGPANYGYTF; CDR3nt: TGTGCCAGCAGTGAATTCCACAGGGGGCCGGCTAACTATGGCTACACCTTC
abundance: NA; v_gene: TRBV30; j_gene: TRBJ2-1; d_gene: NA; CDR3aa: CAWSVTSTSLYNEQFF; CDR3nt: TGTGCCTGGAGTGTAACGTCTACTTCTCTGTACAATGAGCAGTTCTTC
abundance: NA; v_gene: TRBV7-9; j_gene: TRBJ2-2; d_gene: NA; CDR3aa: CASSLPWTGNTGELFF; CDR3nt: TGTGCCAGCAGCTTACCATGGACGGGAAACACCGGGGAGCTGTTTTTT
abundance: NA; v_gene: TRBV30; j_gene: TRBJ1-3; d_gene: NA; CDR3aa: CAWDFSGNTIYF; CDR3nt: TGTGCCTGGGACTTCTCTGGAAACACCATATATTTT
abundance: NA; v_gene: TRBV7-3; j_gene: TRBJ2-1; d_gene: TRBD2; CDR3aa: CASILSGDNEQFF; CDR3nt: TGTGCCAGCATCCTTAGCGGGGACAATGAGCAGTTCTTC
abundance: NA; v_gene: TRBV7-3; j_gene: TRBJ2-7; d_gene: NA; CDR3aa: CASSLDASYEQYF; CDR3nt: TGTGCCAGCAGCTTAGACGCATCCTACGAGCAGTACTTC
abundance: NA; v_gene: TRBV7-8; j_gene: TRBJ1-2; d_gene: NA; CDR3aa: CASSLRGGAAYGYTF; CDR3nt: TGTGCCAGCAGCTTAAGAGGGGGGGCGGCCTATGGCTACACCTTC
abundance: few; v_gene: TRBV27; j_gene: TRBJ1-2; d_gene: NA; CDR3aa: CASSLKVGASFGYTF; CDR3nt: TGTGCCAGCAGTTTAAAGGTGGGGGCCTCCTTTGGCTACACCTTC
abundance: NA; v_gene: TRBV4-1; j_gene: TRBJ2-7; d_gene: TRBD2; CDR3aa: CASSPHLGLAGLAYEQYF; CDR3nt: TGCGCCAGCAGCCCGCACCTCGGACTAGCGGGTTTAGCCTACGAGCAGTACTTC
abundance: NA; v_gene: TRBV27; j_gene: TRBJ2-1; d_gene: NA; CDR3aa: CASSFPWVRQYNEQFF; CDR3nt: TGTGCCAGCAGTTTCCCCTGGGTTAGGCAGTACAATGAGCAGTTCTTC